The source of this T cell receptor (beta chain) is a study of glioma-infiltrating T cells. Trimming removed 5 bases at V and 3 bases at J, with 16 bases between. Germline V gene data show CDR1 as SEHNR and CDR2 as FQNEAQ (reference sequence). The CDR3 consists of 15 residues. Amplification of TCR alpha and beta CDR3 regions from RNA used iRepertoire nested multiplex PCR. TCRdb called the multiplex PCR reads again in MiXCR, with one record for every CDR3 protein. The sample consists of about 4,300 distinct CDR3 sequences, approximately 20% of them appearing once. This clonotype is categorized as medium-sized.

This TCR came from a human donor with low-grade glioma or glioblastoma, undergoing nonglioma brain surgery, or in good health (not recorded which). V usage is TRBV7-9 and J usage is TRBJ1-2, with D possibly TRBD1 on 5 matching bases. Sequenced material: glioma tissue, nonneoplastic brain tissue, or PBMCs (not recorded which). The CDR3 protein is CASSGRQSHDYGYTF. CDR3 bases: TGTGCCAGCAGCGGACGACAGAGCCATGACTATGGCTACACCTTC.